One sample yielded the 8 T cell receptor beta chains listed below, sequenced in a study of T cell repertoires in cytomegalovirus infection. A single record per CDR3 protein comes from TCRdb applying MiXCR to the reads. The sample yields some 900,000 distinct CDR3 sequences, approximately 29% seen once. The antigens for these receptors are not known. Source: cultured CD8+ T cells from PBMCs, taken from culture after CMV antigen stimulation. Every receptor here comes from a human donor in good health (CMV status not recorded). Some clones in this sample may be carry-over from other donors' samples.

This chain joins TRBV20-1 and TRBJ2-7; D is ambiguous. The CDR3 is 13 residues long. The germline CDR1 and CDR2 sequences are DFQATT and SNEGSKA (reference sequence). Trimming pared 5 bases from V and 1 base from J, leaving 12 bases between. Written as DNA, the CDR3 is TGCAGTGCTCTCTGGGAACGGTCCTACGAGCAGTACTTC. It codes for CSALWERSYEQYF.

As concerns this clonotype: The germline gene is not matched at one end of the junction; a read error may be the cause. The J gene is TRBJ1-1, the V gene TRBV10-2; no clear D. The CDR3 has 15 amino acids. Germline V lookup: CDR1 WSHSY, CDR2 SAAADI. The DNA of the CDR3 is TGCGCCAGCAGTTACAGAGACCAACCGAACACTGAAGCTTACTTT. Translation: CASSYRDQPNTEAYF.

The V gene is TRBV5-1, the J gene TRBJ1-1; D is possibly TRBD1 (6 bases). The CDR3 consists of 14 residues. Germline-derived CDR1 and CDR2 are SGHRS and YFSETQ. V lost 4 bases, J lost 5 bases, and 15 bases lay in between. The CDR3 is CASSISGVWTEAFF. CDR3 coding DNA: TGCGCCAGCAGCATATCAGGGGTTTGGACTGAAGCTTTCTTT.

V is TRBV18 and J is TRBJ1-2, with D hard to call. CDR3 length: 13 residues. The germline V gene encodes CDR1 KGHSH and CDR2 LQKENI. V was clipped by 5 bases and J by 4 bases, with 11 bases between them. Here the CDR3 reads CASSAMVSYGYTF. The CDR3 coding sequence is TGTGCCAGCTCAGCTATGGTTTCCTATGGCTACACCTTC.

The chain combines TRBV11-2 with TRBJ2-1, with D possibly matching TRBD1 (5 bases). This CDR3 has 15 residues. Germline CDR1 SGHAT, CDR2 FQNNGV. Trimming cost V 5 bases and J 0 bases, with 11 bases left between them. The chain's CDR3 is CASSVRASSYNEQFF. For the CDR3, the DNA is TGTGCCAGCAGCGTCAGGGCGAGCTCCTACAATGAGCAGTTCTTC.

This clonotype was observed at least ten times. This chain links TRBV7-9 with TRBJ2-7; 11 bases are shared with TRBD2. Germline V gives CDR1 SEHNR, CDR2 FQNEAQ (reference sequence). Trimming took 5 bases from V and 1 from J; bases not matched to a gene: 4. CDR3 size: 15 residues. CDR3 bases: TGTGCCAGCAGCCGTACTAGCGGGGGTTCCTACGAGCAGTACTTC. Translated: CASSRTSGGSYEQYF.

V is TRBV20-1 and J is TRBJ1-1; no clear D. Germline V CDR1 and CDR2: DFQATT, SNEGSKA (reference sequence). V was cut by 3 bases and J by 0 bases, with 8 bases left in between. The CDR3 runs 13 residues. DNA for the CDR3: TGCAGTGCTAGCTGGGTGATGAACACTGAAGCTTTCTTT. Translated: CSASWVMNTEAFF.

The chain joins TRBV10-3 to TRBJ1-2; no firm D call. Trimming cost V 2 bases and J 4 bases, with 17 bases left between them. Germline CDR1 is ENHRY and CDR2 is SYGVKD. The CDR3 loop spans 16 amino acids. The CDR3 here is CAISETRPLPSYGYTF. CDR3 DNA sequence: TGTGCCATCAGTGAGACCAGGCCCTTGCCTTCCTATGGCTACACCTTC.